The rows below give T cell receptor beta chains drawn from one sample of a study of blood T cell repertoires in COVID-19. TCRdb's copy holds only in-frame clones and misses some; the assay was immunoSEQ multiplex PCR. The sample records around 200,000 clones, roughly nine tenths being singletons. Sequencing was carried out using PBMCs or T cells enriched from blood (not recorded which). All receptors come from a woman aged 50 to 60 in a cohort exposed to, infected with or recovered from COVID-19 (not recorded which). CDR3s include the opening cysteine and the closing phenylalanine or tryptophan. Each record gives: clone size, D gene, J gene, V gene, CDR3 DNA, CDR3 protein. The D gene is left open where the match is weak. Rows may omit the clone size; those that give it use once, few, many or a size class.

>.|TRBD1|TRBJ2-7|TRBV5-1
TGCGCCAGCAGCCCGCAGGGGGCATACGAGCAGTACTTC
CASSPQGAYEQYF
>.|.|TRBJ1-6|TRBV4-3
TGCGCCAGCAGCCAAGGAAGGGGTACAGGGCCCATTAATTCACCCCTCCACTTT
CASSQGRGTGPINSPLHF
>.|TRBD2|TRBJ2-1|TRBV7-9
TGTGCCAGCAGCCTACCATTGACTAGCAAGAATGACAATGAGCAGTTCTTC
CASSLPLTSKNDNEQFF
>.|.|TRBJ2-5|TRBV28
TGTGCCAGCAGTGGCTACCAAGAGACCCAGTACTTC
CASSGYQETQYF
>.|TRBD1|TRBJ2-1|TRBV2
TGTGCCAGCAGTGGGGACAGGGGAAACTACAATGAGCAGTTCTTC
CASSGDRGNYNEQFF
>.|.|TRBJ2-7|TRBV6-5
TGTGCCAGCAGTTCCTTAAGGGGCGAGCAGTACTTC
CASSSLRGEQYF
>.|TRBD2|TRBJ2-5|TRBV18
TGTGCCAGCTCACCACTGAATGGCGGGGGTGGAGAGACCCAGTACTTC
CASSPLNGGGGETQYF
>.|.|TRBJ2-7|TRBV9
TGTGCCAGCAGCGTAGGTGGCAGCGACCACTACGAGCAGTACTTC
CASSVGGSDHYEQYF
>.|TRBD1|TRBJ1-5|TRBV28
TGTGCCAGCAGATCAGGGGGCGGTTTTGGTCAGCCCCAGCATTTT
CASRSGGGFGQPQHF
>.|.|TRBJ2-5|TRBV6-1
TGTGCCAGCAGTGGGTGGCCCCAAGAGACCCAGTACTTC
CASSGWPQETQYF
>.|.|TRBJ2-1|TRBV7-2
TGTGCCAGCAGTCGTAGCGGAAACAATGAGCAGTTCTTC
CASSRSGNNEQFF
>.|TRBD1|TRBJ1-5|TRBV5-5
TGTGCCAGCAGCTTTGACAGGGGGAATCAGCCCCAGCATTTT
CASSFDRGNQPQHF
>.|.|TRBJ1-1|TRBV18
TGTGCCAGCTCCCTCCTTGCCACACTGAACACTGAAGCTTTCTTT
CASSLLATLNTEAFF
>few|TRBD1|TRBJ1-1|TRBV6-5
TGTGCCAGCCTTAAGACCGGGACAGCCACTGAAGCTTTCTTT
CASLKTGTATEAFF
>.|.|TRBJ2-7|TRBV28
TGTGCCAGCACCCACGTGACGCAGGGGAACGAGCAGTACTTC
CASTHVTQGNEQYF
>.|.|TRBJ1-2|TRBV5-4
TGTGCCAGCAGCCCGACCGTGGACAGAAACTATGGCTACACCTTC
CASSPTVDRNYGYTF
>.|.|TRBJ1-2|TRBV28
TGTGCCAGCCTGGGGAGCCAGACCCCTAACTATGGCTACACCTTC
CASLGSQTPNYGYTF
>.|TRBD2|TRBJ2-2|TRBV5-4
TGTGCCAGCAGCCCCGGCCGGGAGCTAGCGGGGGCAGGGGAGCTGTTTTTT
CASSPGRELAGAGELFF
>.|.|TRBJ2-3|TRBV7-3
TGTGCCAACCGAACAAACCAGGGCACAGATACGCAGTATTTT
CANRTNQGTDTQYF
>.|TRBD1|TRBJ1-2|TRBV9
TGTGCCAGCAGTCCAGGGGGCTATGGCTACACCTTC
CASSPGGYGYTF
>once|.|TRBJ2-7|TRBV7-9
TGTGCCAGTGTAGCCGAGTACGAGCAGTACTTC
CASVAEYEQYF
>.|TRBD2|TRBJ2-3|TRBV27
TGTGCCAGCAGCCTAGCGGGGGGGCCAGTAGATACGCAGTATTTT
CASSLAGGPVDTQYF
>.|.|TRBJ1-2|TRBV11-2
TGTGCCAGCAGCTTAGTTGCGGCTAACTATGGCTACACCTTC
CASSLVAANYGYTF
>.|TRBD2|TRBJ2-3|TRBV11-2
TGTGCCAGCAGCTGGGGACTAGCGGAGACGCAGTATTTT
CASSWGLAETQYF
>.|.|TRBJ2-1|TRBV6-5
TGTGCCAGCAGTTACAACCCCAGGGGGGAATACAATGAGCAGTTCTTC
CASSYNPRGEYNEQFF
>few|.|TRBJ1-4|TRBV9
TGTGCCAGCGGAGTTGGCCGAGAAAGAGAAAAACTGTTTTTT
CASGVGREREKLFF
>.|.|TRBJ2-3|TRBV24-1
TGTGCCACCAGTGAAATGACAGCTTCTAGCACAGATACGCAGTATTTT
CATSEMTASSTDTQYF
>.|.|TRBJ1-2|TRBV6-5
TGTGCCAGCAGTTATATCGGCAGGGACTATGGCTACACCTTC
CASSYIGRDYGYTF
>.|TRBD1|TRBJ2-7|TRBV6-2/TRBV6-3
TGTGCCAGCAGTTACTCGACAGCGACAGGGTCTTCCTACGAGCAGTACTTC
CASSYSTATGSSYEQYF
>.|.|TRBJ1-3|TRBV4-3
TGCGCCAGCAGCCATGGGGAGGTAGGGGACTATGGAAACACCATATATTTT
CASSHGEVGDYGNTIYF
>.|TRBD1|TRBJ1-4|TRBV4-3
TGCGCCAGCAGCCCCAGGGGGGATGCAACTAATGAAAAACTGTTTTTT
CASSPRGDATNEKLFF
>.|.|TRBJ1-6|TRBV10-1
TGCGCCAGCAGCTTACAGGGTCGCAAGGGTCATTCACCCCTCCACTTT
CASSLQGRKGHSPLHF
>.|.|TRBJ1-1|TRBV12-3/TRBV12-4
TGTGCCAGCAGTTTTGGGACAAAGGCTGAAGCTTTCTTT
CASSFGTKAEAFF
>once|TRBD1|TRBJ1-6|TRBV30
TGTGCCTGGAGTGGGACAGGGGGTTCACCCCTCCACTTT
CAWSGTGGSPLHF
>.|.|TRBJ2-7|TRBV7-9
TGTGCCAGCAGAGGAGGGGACTTGCTATGGGAGCAGTACTTC
CASRGGDLLWEQYF
>few|.|TRBJ2-7|TRBV27
TGTGCCAGCAGTTTAGGAGGGGCGAGGGAGCAGTACTTC
CASSLGGAREQYF
>.|.|TRBJ2-1|TRBV9
TGTGCCAGCAGCGTCCAGGCGGGGTATGAGCAGTTCTTC
CASSVQAGYEQFF
>.|.|TRBJ2-3|TRBV5-5
TGTGCCAGCCAGGCCACAGATACGCAGTATTTT
CASQATDTQYF
>.|.|TRBJ1-1|TRBV30
TGTGCCTGGAGTCCTCGGGTAGGAACTGAAGCTTTCTTT
CAWSPRVGTEAFF
>once|TRBD2|TRBJ2-5|TRBV3-1/TRBV3-2
TGTGCCAGCAGCCGGGGACTAGCGGGGGGGCAAGAGACCCAGTACTTC
CASSRGLAGGQETQYF
>.|TRBD1|TRBJ1-2|TRBV29-1
TGCAGCGTTGCCGGACAGGCCTATGGCTACACCTTC
CSVAGQAYGYTF
>.|.|TRBJ1-5|TRBV19
TGTGCCAGTAGGACGTGGGAGTATCAGCCCCAGCATTTT
CASRTWEYQPQHF